This TCR beta chain originates from a study of T cells expressing NK-cell markers (dated by TCRdb to between 2020 and 2021). Study-wide context: Under ten donors provided sorted CD3+CD56+NKG2C+, CD3+CD56+NKG2C- and CD3+CD56-NKG2C+ T-cell subsets, whose TCR beta-chain repertoires were profiled. Randomly selected healthy volunteers, three men and five women, were used as the eight sequenced donors. Among the eight sequenced donors, only one was HCMV-seronegative, while the other seven were HCMV-seropositive. Libraries were sequenced as 2 x 150 bp reads on Illumina HiSeq 2000/2500, MiSeq or NextSeq. Results and caveats for the whole study, not just this receptor: Those dominant clonotypes were again the most abundant among CD3+CD56-NKG2C+ cells in several donors, at roughly 25-65%. Whether the expanded NKG2C-expressing T cell clones were specific for HCMV antigens remained unclear. For 5 or 6 donors, the dominant CD3+CD56+NKG2C+ clonotypes were among the top 10 CD8+ clonotypes and accounted for about 1.0-7.5% of CD8+ T cells.

Comments on this clonotype: This receptor's antigen is unknown.

Sequences SGHRS (CDR1) and YFSETQ (CDR2) are obtained from the germline V gene. The CDR3 covers 13 residues, taking in both the cysteine and the phenylalanine. Only the protein is available. The sample was run on an Illumina HiSeq 2000. TCR beta cDNA libraries were prepared using 5'RACE template switching, which introduced a universal primer site and unique molecular identifiers. cDNA synthesis was primed from the TCR beta constant segment, followed by two successive PCR amplification steps. The paper's processing steps were these. Reads were demultiplexed and grouped by UMI with MIGEC, and clonotypes were assembled and quantified with MiTCR. To exclude erroneous sequences, only TCR cDNA sequences supported by at least two reads were retained. The tcR package was used for downstream repertoire analysis, and clonotypes were matched between fractions using CDR3 nucleotide sequence together with V segment. Antigen specificity was annotated against VDJdb with VDJmatch, allowing one amino acid substitution in CDR3. One entry per CDR3 protein sequence results from the TCRdb reprocessing of the reads, with DNA left out. TCRdb, not the original authors, processed these V and J calls. This specimen's table enumerates fewer than 400,000 distinct CDR3 sequences. Under 6.5% of the sample belongs to the ten largest clones.

To determine HCMV serostatus, a commercial ELISA kit was used to detect HCMV-specific IgG in serum. Ficoll density gradient centrifugation was used to isolate peripheral blood mononuclear cells from blood. Recombination joined TRBV5-1 with TRBJ2-5; TCRdb names TRBD2, which stays unverified in the absence of DNA. The TCR comes from a man aged 18 to 69 in good health. The sequenced sample was blood T cells: a sorted CD56 or NKG2C T cell subset, CD4+ or CD8+ T cells, or bulk PBMC T cells (not recorded which). The CDR3 here reads CASSRLTGETQYF.